The entry below describes one T cell receptor beta chain. Each CDR3 protein gets one entry after TCRdb re-called the RT-PCR reads with MiXCR. In the table there are 500,000 to 650,000 distinct CDR3 sequences, about 8% of which are singletons. The data belong to a study of response to subunit inactivated influenza vaccine. Trimming shortened V by 7 bases and J by 5 bases, and 17 bases separated the two germline ends. CDR3 length equals 15 residues. Per germline, CDR1 SGHAT and CDR2 FQNNGV. J is TRBJ2-2 and V is TRBV11-2, with a tentative D call TRBD2 (5 bases). The sequencing here drew on PBMCs from blood, taken 23 to 25 months after vaccination. The receptor's source is a man aged 50-75 years who received an inactivated influenza vaccine. For the CDR3, the DNA is TGTGCCAGCACCCCTACCCACGGCGGGACCGGGGAGCTGTTTTTT. It is translated as CASTPTHGGTGELFF.